These 20 T cell receptor beta chains were sequenced from one sample in a study of lymphopenia after photon versus proton radiotherapy. Sequencing was performed with immunoSEQ multiplex PCR; in TCRdb, only in-frame clones are kept and a portion is missing. The sample shows roughly 29,000 clones, about nine tenths of them seen only once. The specimen was peripheral blood, collected from a patient treated with proton-based radiotherapy. The receptors originated from a woman aged 60-75 years with cholangiocarcinoma. Some clones in this sample may be carry-over from other donors' samples.

This chain links TRBV4-1 with TRBJ1-4; D gene uncertain. Trimming pared 0 bases from V and 4 bases from J, leaving 21 bases between. This CDR3 is 19 amino acids long. Germline assignment: CDR1 MGHRA and CDR2 YSYEKL. CDR3 in amino acids: CASSQDGSPRRWGNEKLFF. The CDR3, as DNA: TGCGCCAGCAGCCAAGACGGCAGCCCAAGGAGATGGGGTAATGAAAAACTGTTTTTT.

The V call is TRBV9, the J call TRBJ1-6; D gene ambiguous. V was pared by 3 bases and J by 7 bases, with 11 bases between. Germline CDR1 reads SGDLS; CDR2 reads YYNGEE. The CDR3 extends over 14 amino acids. CDR3 sequence (DNA): TGTGCCAGCAGCGGTAGGGTTGGCAATTCACCCCTCCACTTT. Its translation is CASSGRVGNSPLHF.

CDR3 protein: CASSPRQDNTGELFF. Here the CDR3 DNA reads TGTGCCAGCTCACCACGCCAAGACAACACCGGGGAGCTGTTTTTT. The chain employs TRBV18 and TRBJ2-2; D is undetermined. Per germline, CDR1 KGHSH and CDR2 LQKENI. V was trimmed by 1 base and J by 2 bases, leaving 8 bases between them. This CDR3 spans 15 amino acids.

The V gene is TRBV7-9, the J gene TRBJ2-6; 8 bases line up with TRBD1. CDR1 is SEHNR and CDR2 is FQNEAQ in the germline V gene (reference sequence). The CDR3 contains 18 residues. Trimming took 4 bases from V and 0 from J; bases not matched to a gene: 8. Written as DNA, the CDR3 is TGTGCCAGCAGCTGGACAGGGAAGATAAGCTCTGGGGCCAACGTCCTGACTTTC. This translates into CASSWTGKISSGANVLTF.

The V gene is TRBV29-1, the J gene TRBJ2-7; 11 nucleotides match TRBD2. CDR3 size: 13 residues. The germline V gene has CDR1 SQVTM and CDR2 ANQGSEA. After removal of 6 bases from V and 0 bases from J, the junction contained 1 base not matched to a gene. The CDR3 reads CSVTSGNSYEQYF. The CDR3 DNA sequence: TGCAGCGTGACTAGCGGGAACTCCTACGAGCAGTACTTC.

This CDR3 reads CASSGGLAGTGELFF. The DNA of the CDR3 is TGTGCCAGCAGCGGAGGACTAGCGGGCACCGGGGAGCTGTTTTTT. This sequence joins TRBV9 and TRBJ2-2, with 11 bases lining up with TRBD2. Looked up from germline, CDR1 is SGDLS and CDR2 is YYNGEE. V was pared by 3 bases and J by 4 bases, with 2 bases of the junction left unmatched. The CDR3 contains 15 residues.

The rearrangement uses TRBV19 and TRBJ2-7, with TRBD2 matching over 16 bases. CDR1 is LNHDA and CDR2 is SQIVND in the germline V gene (reference sequence). J was trimmed by 2 bases and V by 11 bases; bases with no gene match: 21. The CDR3 totals 20 residues. CDR3 sequence reads: CAAPGTSGRAGPHPPYEQYF. The CDR3 region has the DNA TGTGCCGCCCCCGGGACTAGCGGGAGGGCCGGACCACATCCACCCTACGAGCAGTACTTC. Full variable domain (remainder filled in from reference TRBV19 and TRBJ2-7): DGGITQSPKYLFRKEGQNVTLSCEQNLNHDAMYWYRQDPGQGLRLIYYSQIVNDFQKGDIAEGYSVSREKKESFPLTVTSAQKNPTAFYLCAAPGTSGRAGPHPPYEQYFGPGTRLTVT.

Here the CDR3 DNA reads TGTGCCAGCAGCTTTGTCATGCAGCCCCAGCATTTT. This gives the protein CASSFVMQPQHF. This chain uses TRBV7-2 with TRBJ1-5; D not resolved. CDR3 length: 12 amino acids. Germline CDR1 reads SGHTA; CDR2 reads FQGNSA. Trimming took off 3 bases at V and 7 bases at J, with 7 bases between the two ends.

The chain couples TRBV6-6 to TRBJ1-3, with 8 positions matching TRBD1. This CDR3 has 15 residues. J lost 2 bases, V lost 6 bases, and 6 bases had no gene match. Germline loops: CDR1 MNHNY, CDR2 SVGAGI (reference sequence). DNA of the CDR3: TGTGCCAGCAGACCCCAGGGGGCAACTGGAAACACCATATATTTT. Residues: CASRPQGATGNTIYF.

This sequence joins TRBV5-5 and TRBJ1-1; D call uncertain. The CDR3 sequence is 11 residues long. Between the trimmed V and J ends, which lost 2 bases and 6 bases, there was a span of 5 bases. CDR1 is SGHKS and CDR2 is YYEKEE in the germline V gene (reference sequence). DNA for the CDR3: TGTGCCAGCAGCTTTAGGGCTGAAGCTTTCTTT. Its translation is CASSFRAEAFF.

This chain connects TRBV11-2 to TRBJ1-4; D not resolved. The germline V and J ends were trimmed by 5 bases and 7 bases, with 14 bases remaining between them. This CDR3 has 14 residues. Per the germline V gene, CDR1 is SGHAT and CDR2 is FQNNGV. CDR3 sequence: CASSPLVGSEKLFF. Written as DNA, the CDR3 is TGTGCCAGCAGCCCTCTCGTAGGGAGTGAAAAACTGTTTTTT.

The chain employs TRBV6-1 and TRBJ1-1; the D gene is possibly TRBD1 (5 bases). The V end was cut by 2 bases, the J end by 1 base, with 11 bases between. CDR1 is MNHNS and CDR2 is SASEGT in the germline V gene. The CDR3 is 15 amino acids. CDR3 in DNA: TGTGCCAGCAGTGAACTGACAGCCCGGAACACTGAAGCTTTCTTT. Protein: CASSELTARNTEAFF.

The chain is built from TRBV10-2 and TRBJ1-1; D possibly corresponds to TRBD1 (5 bases). Deletions cut 7 bases from V and 0 bases from J, with 6 bases between. The CDR3 is 12 residues long. Germline values: CDR1 WSHSY, CDR2 SAAADI. The DNA for the CDR3 is TGCGCCAGCAAAGGGGTGAACACTGAAGCTTTCTTT. Translated, it gives CASKGVNTEAFF.

This rearrangement joins TRBV10-2 to TRBJ2-7; D not certain. The germline gives CDR1 WSHSY, CDR2 SAAADI. This CDR3 is built from 12 residues. The V and J ends lost 8 bases and 0 bases respectively, with 8 bases between them. The CDR3 nucleotides read TGCGCCAGCCGTCTGAGCTCCTACGAGCAGTACTTC. Translated, it gives CASRLSSYEQYF.

The chain combines TRBV5-1 with TRBJ1-2; D might be TRBD1 (5 bases). Deletions cut 0 bases from V and 3 bases from J, with 9 bases between. The germline V gene has CDR1 SGHRS and CDR2 YFSETQ. The CDR3 contains 14 residues. The CDR3 protein is CASSLGQSDYGYTF. CDR3 nucleotides: TGCGCCAGCAGCTTGGGACAGTCAGACTATGGCTACACCTTC.

The chain has TRBV5-6 and TRBJ2-7; unclear D gene. CDR3 length: 15 amino acids. Germline CDR1 and CDR2: SGHDT and YYEEEE. Trimming removed 0 bases at V and 2 bases at J, with 12 bases between. The CDR3 bases are TGTGCCAGCAGCTTGGCGAGAGACCAACCCTACGAGCAGTACTTC. Translation gives CASSLARDQPYEQYF.

Judged by abundance, this clone is large. The rearrangement links TRBV7-7 to TRBJ2-1, with 11 nucleotides matching TRBD2. The CDR3 has 15 amino acids. The germline V gene encodes CDR1 SSHAT and CDR2 FNYEAQ (reference sequence). The trim removed 4 bases at V and 2 bases at J, leaving 1 base unmatched. CDR3 sequence reads: CASSSGLAAYNEQFF. The CDR3 region has the DNA TGTGCCAGCAGCTCGGGACTAGCGGCCTACAATGAGCAGTTCTTC.

The chain couples TRBV7-2 to TRBJ2-3; the match to TRBD2 covers 8 bases. The CDR3 contains 15 residues. In germline, CDR1 is SGHTA, CDR2 FQGNSA. With 7 bases clipped from V and 5 bases from J, the junction kept 11 bases outside the gene matches. The CDR3 here is CASTGGAGVRDTQYF. The CDR3 DNA reads TGTGCCAGCACCGGGGGGGCGGGAGTAAGAGATACGCAGTATTTT.

The chain is built from TRBV7-3 and TRBJ2-1; D ambiguous. Trimming shortened V by 4 bases and J by 8 bases, and 12 bases separated the two germline ends. The CDR3 spans 13 residues. Looked up from germline, CDR1 is SGHTA and CDR2 is FQGTGA. In nucleotides, the CDR3 is TGTGCCAGCAGCTACAAGGGCGGCTATGAGCAGTTCTTC. Translated, it gives CASSYKGGYEQFF.

The chain combines TRBV29-1 with TRBJ2-7, with 8 positions matching TRBD2. CDR3 length: 10 amino acids. Germline assignment: CDR1 SQVTM and CDR2 ANQGSEA. The CDR3 DNA sequence: TGCGCGGGGGGCGATTATGAGCAGTACTTC. It encodes CAGGDYEQYF.